The 29 T cell receptor beta chains given below trace back to one sample, sequenced in a study of blood T cell repertoires in COVID-19. The assay was immunoSEQ multiplex PCR, and TCRdb's table has in-frame clones only and misses some. Of more than 200,000 clones listed, 70% to 90% are singletons. Specimen: peripheral blood. These receptor sequences come from a woman in her forties or fifties with COVID-19, enrolled during active disease.

The gene calls are TRBV19 and TRBJ1-2; no clear D. CDR1 is LNHDA and CDR2 is SQIVND in the germline V gene (reference sequence). V lost 3 bases and J 5 bases, leaving 10 bases between the germline ends. This CDR3 is 13 amino acids long. The CDR3 loop reads CASSIGYQYGYTF. CDR3 DNA: TGTGCCAGTAGTATCGGGTATCAGTATGGCTACACCTTC.

This sequence joins TRBV4-3 and TRBJ1-2, with D possibly TRBD1 on 5 matching bases. V was shortened by 0 bases and J by 7 bases, with 15 bases between the two germline ends. The CDR3 runs 15 residues. CDR1 and CDR2 (germline): LGHNA, YSLEER. The CDR3: CASSQDIRGLGGYTF. CDR3 nucleotide sequence: TGCGCCAGCAGCCAAGATATAAGGGGACTGGGTGGCTACACCTTC.

This sequence joins TRBV5-1 and TRBJ2-5; D is possibly TRBD1 (6 bases). The CDR3 runs to 13 residues. Germline V gives CDR1 SGHRS, CDR2 YFSETQ. Trimming shortened V by 4 bases and J by 4 bases, and 11 bases separated the two germline ends. The CDR3 protein is CASSALGGETQYF. The CDR3 DNA reads TGCGCCAGCAGCGCCCTAGGGGGAGAGACCCAGTACTTC.

This chain links TRBV2 with TRBJ1-2; D is undetermined. The germline V and J ends were trimmed by 5 bases and 1 base, with 17 bases remaining between them. The CDR3 sequence is 16 residues long. Germline loops: CDR1 SNHLY, CDR2 FYNNEI. CDR3 sequence (DNA): TGTGCCAGCAGTCCCGGGAGCCGCTTGAATAACTATGGCTACACCTTC. It translates to CASSPGSRLNNYGYTF.

The J gene is TRBJ1-1, the V gene TRBV18, with unresolved D. There are 18 residues in the CDR3. The ends were cut back, 0 bases at V and 1 base at J, with 18 bases in the middle. Germline V gene lookup returns CDR1 KGHSH and CDR2 LQKENI. The CDR3 bases are TGTGCCAGCTCACCACCGATTCAGCGCTTACATCAGAACACTGAAGCTTTCTTT. It is translated as CASSPPIQRLHQNTEAFF.

The rearrangement joins TRBV3-1 (or the pseudogene TRBV3-2) to TRBJ2-5; perhaps TRBD2 as D (5 bases). The ends were cut back, 0 bases at V and 5 bases at J, with 13 bases in the middle. Germline CDR1 is LGHDT and CDR2 is YNNKEL (reference sequence). The CDR3 is made up of 15 amino acids. This CDR3 reads CASSQELGFGETQYF. Written as DNA, the CDR3 is TGTGCCAGCAGCCAAGAACTAGGGTTCGGGGAGACCCAGTACTTC.

The rearrangement uses TRBV11-3 and TRBJ2-4, with 9 bases aligning to TRBD1. The CDR3 contains 14 residues. Germline-derived CDR1 and CDR2 are SGHNT and YENEEA. Unmatched junction bases numbered 10, after V lost 10 bases and J lost 6 bases. The CDR3: CATTPTTGGNIQYF. CDR3 nucleotide sequence: TGTGCCACAACACCAACGACAGGGGGAAACATTCAGTACTTC.

This clone was seen more than once but under ten times. The chain is built from TRBV7-9 and TRBJ1-2; 8 bases are shared with TRBD1. The trim removed 4 bases at V and 0 bases at J, leaving 7 bases unmatched. CDR1 and CDR2 (germline): SEHNR, FQNEAQ (reference sequence). The CDR3 covers 16 residues. The CDR3 protein is CASSSDQGAANYGYTF. The CDR3 coding sequence is TGTGCCAGCAGCTCTGATCAGGGGGCAGCTAACTATGGCTACACCTTC. The full variable domain, rest sourced from reference TRBV7-9 and TRBJ1-2, is DTGVSQNPRHKITKRGQNVTFRCDPISEHNRLYWYRQTLGQGPEFLTYFQNEAQLEKSRLLSDRFSAERPKGSFSTLEIQRTEQGDSAMYLCASSSDQGAANYGYTFGSGTRLTVV.

The genes are TRBV27 and TRBJ2-3; 7 bases match TRBD1. Germline assignment: CDR1 MNHEY and CDR2 SMNVEV (reference sequence). CDR3 length: 16 residues. V shed 7 bases, J shed 7 bases, and the junction held 17 bases outside the gene matches. CDR3 sequence: CASTDRAAALKNTQYF. CDR3 DNA sequence: TGTGCCAGCACAGACAGGGCTGCAGCCCTCAAGAATACGCAGTATTTT.

The V and J genes are TRBV27 and TRBJ2-1; D remains ambiguous. V lost 5 bases to trimming and J lost 8 bases, with 19 bases between them. Germline V gene lookup returns CDR1 MNHEY and CDR2 SMNVEV (reference sequence). The CDR3 sequence is 15 residues long. Here the CDR3 reads CASSPLVSFTYEQFF. The CDR3 nucleotides read TGTGCCAGCAGTCCCCTAGTGTCCTTTACCTATGAGCAGTTCTTC.

The CDR3 spells CASSSLRSGNTIYF. CDR3 coding DNA: TGTGCCAGCAGCTCACTTCGATCTGGAAACACCATATATTTT. This chain connects TRBV11-3 to TRBJ1-3; D remains unclear. With 4 bases removed from V and 1 base from J, the gap between germline ends came to 8 bases. CDR3 length: 14 residues. Germline CDR1 SGHNT, CDR2 YENEEA.

V gene TRBV27 combines with J gene TRBJ2-2; D remains unclear. V lost 5 bases, J lost 7 bases, and 14 bases lay in between. This CDR3 contains 14 residues. Looked up from germline, CDR1 is MNHEY and CDR2 is SMNVEV (reference sequence). The chain's CDR3 is CASSRTQVGGELFF. The CDR3 DNA reads TGTGCCAGCAGTCGAACCCAGGTTGGCGGGGAGCTGTTTTTT.

V and J are TRBV5-5 and TRBJ2-5; 15 bases match TRBD2. Germline CDR1 is SGHKS and CDR2 is YYEKEE (reference sequence). The CDR3 contains 16 residues. V trimming: 3 bases; J trimming: 6 bases; junction bases outside the gene matches: 6. CDR3 nucleotide sequence: TGTGCCAGCAGCTGGGGACTAGCGGGGGGTTCCAAGACCCAGTACTTC. It encodes CASSWGLAGGSKTQYF.

This clone was observed once. The V call is TRBV5-6, the J call TRBJ1-2, with D possibly being TRBD1 (5 bases). The germline CDR1 and CDR2 sequences are SGHDT and YYEEEE. The CDR3 contains 15 residues. V was pared by 0 bases and J by 1 base, with 10 bases between. The CDR3 DNA reads as TGTGCCAGCAGCTTGGACACAGGCGGTAACTATGGCTACACCTTC. Amino acids: CASSLDTGGNYGYTF.

This clone was seen just once. The genes are TRBV7-2 and TRBJ2-1; maybe TRBD2 (6 bases). The CDR3 extends over 16 amino acids. The V end lost 5 bases, the J end lost 7 bases, and 21 bases lay between the germline ends. CDR1 is SGHTA and CDR2 is FQGNSA in the germline V gene. In DNA, the CDR3 is TGTGCCAGCAGCCTACGGTGGGGGGTTACCAAGAATGAGCAGTTCTTC. It yields the protein CASSLRWGVTKNEQFF.

In its sample, this clone was seen a few times. This chain links TRBV7-2 with TRBJ1-1; D is possibly TRBD1 (5 bases). V was cut by 2 bases and J by 1 base, with 8 bases left in between. Germline assignment: CDR1 SGHTA and CDR2 FQGNSA. The CDR3 length is 14 residues. CDR3 DNA sequence: TGTGCCAGCAGCTTACAGGGATGGAACACTGAAGCTTTCTTT. Translation: CASSLQGWNTEAFF.

This clone was seen more than once but under ten times. The J gene is TRBJ1-6, the V gene TRBV24-1; perhaps TRBD1 as D (5 bases). This CDR3 contains 16 residues. The V gene's germline CDR1 is KGHDR and CDR2 SFDVKD. V was cut by 6 bases and J by 6 bases, with 17 bases left in between. Here the CDR3 reads CATSLRQPKLNSPLHF. The CDR3 DNA reads TGTGCCACCAGTCTTCGACAGCCTAAACTTAATTCACCCCTCCACTTT.

This clone was seen only a few times. The chain carries TRBV10-3 and TRBJ1-1, with TRBD1 identical over 9 bases. The germline gives CDR1 ENHRY, CDR2 SYGVKD. The CDR3 loop spans 15 amino acids. The ends lost 2 bases at V and 5 bases at J; junction bases unmatched: 6. CDR3 sequence (DNA): TGTGCCATCAGTGAGACCGGGACAGGGAAAACTGAAGCTTTCTTT. Its protein is CAISETGTGKTEAFF.

The chain is built from TRBV24-1 and TRBJ1-2, with D possibly TRBD1 on 6 matching bases. CDR3 length: 15 amino acids. The ends were cut back, 3 bases at V and 4 bases at J, with 14 bases in the middle. CDR1 KGHDR and CDR2 SFDVKD come from the germline V gene. The CDR3 loop is CATSDPRGGRYGYTF. CDR3 DNA: TGTGCCACCAGTGATCCCCGGGGGGGCCGCTATGGCTACACCTTC.

V gene TRBV30 combines with J gene TRBJ2-3; 7 nucleotides match TRBD2. V was pared by 2 bases and J by 2 bases, with 13 bases of the junction left unmatched. The CDR3 spans 17 residues. Germline V gene sequence: CDR1 GTSNPN, CDR2 SVGIG (reference sequence). The CDR3 sequence is CAWSPQSSGLITDTQYF. CDR3 in DNA: TGTGCCTGGAGTCCGCAATCTAGCGGCCTTATCACAGATACGCAGTATTTT.

This chain uses TRBV27 with TRBJ1-5, with D possibly being TRBD1 (5 bases). The germline V gene has CDR1 MNHEY and CDR2 SMNVEV (reference sequence). Trimming stripped 5 bases from V and 2 bases from J, with 22 bases between. The CDR3 covers 18 residues. This CDR3 reads CASSSEPFKGGGNQPQHF. CDR3 in DNA: TGTGCCAGCAGTAGTGAGCCGTTCAAAGGAGGGGGCAATCAGCCCCAGCATTTT.

The chain recombines TRBV5-1 with TRBJ2-1; 9 positions agree with TRBD1. Looked up from germline, CDR1 is SGHRS and CDR2 is YFSETQ. This CDR3 has 15 amino acids. V gave up 4 bases and J gave up 5 bases; unmatched junction bases: 7. CDR3 bases: TGCGCCAGCAGCCCTTTCCGGACAGGGGACAATGAGCAGTTCTTC. Amino acid sequence: CASSPFRTGDNEQFF.

The chain links TRBV28 to TRBJ1-5; D ambiguous. V was clipped by 6 bases and J by 1 base, with 10 bases between them. The CDR3 length is 14 residues. Germline-derived CDR1 and CDR2 are MDHEN and SYDVKM. The CDR3 loop is CASSPFRSNQPQHF. The CDR3 nucleotides are TGTGCCAGCAGCCCTTTTCGGAGCAATCAGCCCCAGCATTTT.

The chain employs TRBV19 and TRBJ2-5, with D tentatively TRBD1 (5 bases). The CDR3 runs to 12 residues. Germline CDR1 LNHDA, CDR2 SQIVND (reference sequence). The V end lost 6 bases, the J end lost 5 bases, and 10 bases lay between the germline ends. The chain's CDR3 is CASRRGTETQYF. The CDR3 DNA follows: TGTGCCAGTAGAAGGGGAACGGAGACCCAGTACTTC.

The rearrangement links TRBV9 to TRBJ1-6; possible D gene TRBD1, 6 bases. Germline loops: CDR1 SGDLS, CDR2 YYNGEE. The CDR3 has 15 amino acids. The V and J ends lost 0 bases and 9 bases respectively, with 13 bases between them. Here the CDR3 DNA reads TGTGCCAGCAGCGTAGCTCTACAGGGCGGTTCACCCCTCCACTTT. This encodes CASSVALQGGSPLHF.

As DNA, the CDR3 is TGCGCCAGCAGCTATAGCGGGGGGGCCACCGGGGAGCTGTTTTTT. This gives the protein CASSYSGGATGELFF. The V call is TRBV5-1, the J call TRBJ2-2; 11 bases are shared with TRBD2. CDR1 and CDR2 from the germline V gene are SGHRS and YFSETQ. Trimming at V came to 3 bases and at J to 4 bases, leaving 2 bases not matched to a gene. The CDR3 loop spans 15 amino acids. The whole variable domain, filled in from reference TRBV5-1 and TRBJ2-2, reads KAGVTQTPRYLIKTRGQQVTLSCSPISGHRSVSWYQQTPGQGLQFLFEYFSETQRNKGNFPGRFSGRQFSNSRSEMNVSTLELGDSALYLCASSYSGGATGELFFGEGSRLTVL.

This chain connects TRBV3-1 (or the pseudogene TRBV3-2) to TRBJ1-1, with 7 bases fitting TRBD1. The V gene's germline CDR1 is LGHDT and CDR2 YNNKEL (reference sequence). The CDR3 is 15 amino acids. V trimming: 5 bases; J trimming: 5 bases; junction bases outside the gene matches: 11. The CDR3 DNA sequence: TGTGCCAGCAGCACACAGGGGTTTGGGAGGACTGAAGCTTTCTTT. It specifies CASSTQGFGRTEAFF.

The count of this clone is one. The chain has TRBV7-2 and TRBJ2-1, with 7 bases fitting TRBD1. The CDR3 is 13 amino acids. Germline lookup yields CDR1 SGHTA and CDR2 FQGNSA. V shed 5 bases and J 7 bases; nucleotides not matched to a gene: 5. CDR3 protein: CASSRQGRNEQFF. CDR3 coding DNA: TGTGCCAGCAGCCGACAGGGAAGGAATGAGCAGTTCTTC.

The V call is TRBV2, the J call TRBJ1-2; a possible D gene is TRBD1 (5 bases). Germline CDR1 and CDR2: SNHLY and FYNNEI. This CDR3 comprises 14 residues. V was clipped by 11 bases and J by 2 bases, with 18 bases between them. The CDR3 sequence is CASFLGRANYGYTF. In DNA, the CDR3 is TGTGCCTCCTTTCTCGGCAGGGCCAACTATGGCTACACCTTC.